The TCR beta chain described here comes from a study of PD-1 blockade in classical Hodgkin lymphoma. Findings and caveats of the study: CD4+ TCR diversity, unlike CD8+, climbed significantly by C4D1. Patients who responded completely had about the same baseline diversity as newly diagnosed patients.

Each patient's relapse followed autologous stem cell transplantation, and brentuximab vedotin exposure varied. Classifying best responses yielded complete response, partial response or progressive disease. Method: immunoSEQ multiplex PCR; TCRdb's copy keeps in-frame clones and lacks some. The sample records more than 45,000 clones, just under 75% being singletons. Trimming cost V 2 bases and J 8 bases, with 13 bases left between them. The germline V gene has CDR1 SEHNR and CDR2 FQNEAQ (reference sequence). The CDR3 length is 14 residues. This clone was detected a few times. What it binds is not known. The rearrangement uses TRBV7-9 and TRBJ1-5; D not resolved. Specimen: peripheral blood mononuclear cells (PBMCs), collected before the second cycle of nivolumab. This receptor was identified in a human donor with classical Hodgkin lymphoma. The CDR3 region has the DNA TGTGCCAGCAGCTTACTTCCGGACGGAGAGCCCCAGCATTTT. This codes for CASSLLPDGEPQHF.